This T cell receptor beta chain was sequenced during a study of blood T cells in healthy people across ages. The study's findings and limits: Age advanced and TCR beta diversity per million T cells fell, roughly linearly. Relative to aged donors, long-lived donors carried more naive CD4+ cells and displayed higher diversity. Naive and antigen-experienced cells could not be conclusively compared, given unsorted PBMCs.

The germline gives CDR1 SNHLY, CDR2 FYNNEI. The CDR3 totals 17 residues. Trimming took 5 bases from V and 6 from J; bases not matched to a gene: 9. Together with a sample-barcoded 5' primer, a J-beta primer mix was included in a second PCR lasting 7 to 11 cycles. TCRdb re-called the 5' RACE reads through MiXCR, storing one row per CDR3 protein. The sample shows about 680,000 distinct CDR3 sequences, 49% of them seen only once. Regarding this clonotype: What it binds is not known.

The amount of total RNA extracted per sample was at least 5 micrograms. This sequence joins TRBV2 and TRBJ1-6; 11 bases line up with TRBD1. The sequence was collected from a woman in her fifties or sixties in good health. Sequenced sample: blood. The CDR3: CASSTRTGGEVNSPLHF. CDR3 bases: TGTGCCAGCAGTACCAGGACAGGGGGCGAGGTTAATTCACCCCTCCACTTT.